This T cell receptor (beta chain) is from a study of blood T cell repertoires in COVID-19. Study overall: PBMCs, B-cell-depleted T cells, or T cells were the source of the cDNA or gDNA that made up the material.

The repertoire was sequenced with immunoSEQ multiplex PCR; TCRdb's copy has only in-frame clones and lacks some. This table holds 650,000 to 800,000 clones, about 87% found once. The CDR3 has 13 residues. V gave up 4 bases and J gave up 4 bases, with 10 bases separating them. CDR1 SGHDN and CDR2 FVKESK come from the germline V gene. The sample taken for sequencing was peripheral blood. The receptor's source is a woman aged 18-29 years with acute or convalescent COVID-19. The chain links TRBV14 to TRBJ1-1; the D is unclear. CDR3 coding DNA: TGTGCCAGCAGCCGATTTGGGAGCACTGAAGCTTTCTTT. Translating it yields CASSRFGSTEAFF.